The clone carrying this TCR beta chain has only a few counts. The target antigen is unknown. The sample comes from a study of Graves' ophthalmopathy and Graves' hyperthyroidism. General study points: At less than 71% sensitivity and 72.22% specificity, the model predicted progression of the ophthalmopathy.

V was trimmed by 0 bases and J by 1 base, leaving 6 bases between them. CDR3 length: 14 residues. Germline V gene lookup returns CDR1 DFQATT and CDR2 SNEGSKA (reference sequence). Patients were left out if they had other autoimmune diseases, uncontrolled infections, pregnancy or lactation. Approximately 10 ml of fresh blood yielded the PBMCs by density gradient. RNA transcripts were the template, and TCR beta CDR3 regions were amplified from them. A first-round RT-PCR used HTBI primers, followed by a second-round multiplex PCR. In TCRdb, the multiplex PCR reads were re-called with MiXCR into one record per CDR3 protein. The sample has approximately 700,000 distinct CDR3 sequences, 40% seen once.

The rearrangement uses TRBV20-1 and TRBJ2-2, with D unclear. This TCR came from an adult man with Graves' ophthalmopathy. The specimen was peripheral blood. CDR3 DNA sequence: TGCAGTGCTAGAGACGTCCAGAACACCGGGGAGCTGTTTTTT. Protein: CSARDVQNTGELFF.